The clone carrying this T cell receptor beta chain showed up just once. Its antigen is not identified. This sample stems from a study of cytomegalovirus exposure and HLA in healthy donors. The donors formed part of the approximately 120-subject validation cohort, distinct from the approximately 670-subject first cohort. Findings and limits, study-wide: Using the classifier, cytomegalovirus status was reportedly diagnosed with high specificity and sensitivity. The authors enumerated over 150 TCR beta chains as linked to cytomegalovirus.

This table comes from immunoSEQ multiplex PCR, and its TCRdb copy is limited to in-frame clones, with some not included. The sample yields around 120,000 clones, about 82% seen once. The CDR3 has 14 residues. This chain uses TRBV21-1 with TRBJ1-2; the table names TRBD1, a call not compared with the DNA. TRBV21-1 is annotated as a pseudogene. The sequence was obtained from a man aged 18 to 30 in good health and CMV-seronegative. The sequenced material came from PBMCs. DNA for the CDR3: TGTGCCAGCAGCGCACACAGGGTAAACTATGGCTACACCTTC. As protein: CASSAHRVNYGYTF.